These T cell receptor beta chains were read from a single sample in a study of post-analysis software for immune sequencing data. From the PCR reads, TCRdb called clonotypes with MiXCR, one entry per CDR3 protein. Here the sample spans over 150,000 distinct CDR3 sequences, around 36% being singletons. The sequenced sample was blood, obtained after autologous hematopoietic stem cell transplantation. The receptors shown here come from a girl under 18 with multiple sclerosis. CDR3s include the opening cysteine and the closing phenylalanine or tryptophan. Fields, in order: CDR3 DNA, CDR3 protein, clone size, D gene, CDR3 length, V gene, J gene. D genes are given only for firm matches. Clone size is stated in some rows and not others, as once, few, many or a class when expanded.

CDR3nt: TGTGCCAGCAGCTTACCCAAAGCGGGAGGGCCCGGGGCCAAAAACATTCAGTACTTC
CDR3aa: CASSLPKAGGPGAKNIQYF
abundance: few
d_gene: TRBD2
len: 19
v_gene: TRBV7-2
j_gene: TRBJ2-4

CDR3nt: TGTACCAGCAGCTTAGAGGGCTCTGATGGCTACACCTTC
CDR3aa: CTSSLEGSDGYTF
abundance: .
d_gene: .
len: 13
v_gene: TRBV11-2
j_gene: TRBJ1-2

CDR3nt: TGTGCCACCAGTGACACCAGGGGGGGAAACACTGAAGCTTTCTTT
CDR3aa: CATSDTRGGNTEAFF
abundance: few
d_gene: TRBD1
len: 15
v_gene: TRBV24-1
j_gene: TRBJ1-1

CDR3nt: TGTGCCAGCAGTAAGCGGGGATCCTACGAGCAGTACTTC
CDR3aa: CASSKRGSYEQYF
abundance: few
d_gene: TRBD2
len: 13
v_gene: TRBV27
j_gene: TRBJ2-7

CDR3nt: TGTGCCACCAGCAGTTTAGGGGTTACTGGCTACACCTTC
CDR3aa: CATSSLGVTGYTF
abundance: .
d_gene: .
len: 13
v_gene: TRBV15
j_gene: TRBJ1-2

CDR3nt: TGTGCTAGTGGTTTGGTACCTCTAACTAGCGGGAGGGCCAAAGATACGCAGTATTTT
CDR3aa: CASGLVPLTSGRAKDTQYF
abundance: .
d_gene: TRBD2
len: 19
v_gene: TRBV12-5
j_gene: TRBJ2-3

CDR3nt: TGTGCCAGCAGCCAAATACTCAATGAGCAGTACTTC
CDR3aa: CASSQILNEQYF
abundance: few
d_gene: .
len: 12
v_gene: TRBV7-9
j_gene: TRBJ2-7

CDR3nt: TGTGCCAGCAGAGAATCCGGAAGATTCTATGGCTACACCTTC
CDR3aa: CASRESGRFYGYTF
abundance: .
d_gene: .
len: 14
v_gene: TRBV2
j_gene: TRBJ1-2

CDR3nt: TGTGCCAGCAGTTTAGCCCGAGGCCTACGGGAGCAGTTCTTC
CDR3aa: CASSLARGLREQFF
abundance: few
d_gene: .
len: 14
v_gene: TRBV12-3/TRBV12-4
j_gene: TRBJ2-1

CDR3nt: TGCGCCAGCAGCCGTAACAGGGACGAGCAGTACTTC
CDR3aa: CASSRNRDEQYF
abundance: .
d_gene: .
len: 12
v_gene: TRBV5-1
j_gene: TRBJ2-7

CDR3nt: TGTGCCAGCAGCCAGTCACCAATCCCGGGACAGATGAACACTGAAGCTTTCTTT
CDR3aa: CASSQSPIPGQMNTEAFF
abundance: .
d_gene: TRBD1
len: 18
v_gene: TRBV4-2
j_gene: TRBJ1-1

CDR3nt: TGTGCCAGCAGTTTAATGGGGGCCGGGACAGGGGGCACTGAAGCTTTCTTT
CDR3aa: CASSLMGAGTGGTEAFF
abundance: many
d_gene: TRBD1
len: 17
v_gene: TRBV12-3/TRBV12-4
j_gene: TRBJ1-1

CDR3nt: TGCAGCGTTGAACTCACAGGCAATGAGCAGTTCTTC
CDR3aa: CSVELTGNEQFF
abundance: .
d_gene: .
len: 12
v_gene: TRBV29-1
j_gene: TRBJ2-1

CDR3nt: TGTGCCAGCTCACCATCAGGGGGCGAGAATTCACCCCTCCACTTT
CDR3aa: CASSPSGGENSPLHF
abundance: few
d_gene: TRBD1
len: 15
v_gene: TRBV18
j_gene: TRBJ1-6

CDR3nt: TGTGCCAGCAGCCAGGGACAGGGCTCCTACGAGCAGTACTTC
CDR3aa: CASSQGQGSYEQYF
abundance: few
d_gene: TRBD1
len: 14
v_gene: TRBV9
j_gene: TRBJ2-7

CDR3nt: TGCGCCAGCAGCCCGGGGAGGGTCAGGAACACTGAAGCTTTCTTT
CDR3aa: CASSPGRVRNTEAFF
abundance: .
d_gene: .
len: 15
v_gene: TRBV5-1
j_gene: TRBJ1-1

CDR3nt: TGCGCCAGCACCAACAGGGGTGGAATCGGCCAGACAGATACGCAGTATTTT
CDR3aa: CASTNRGGIGQTDTQYF
abundance: .
d_gene: TRBD1
len: 17
v_gene: TRBV5-1
j_gene: TRBJ2-3

CDR3nt: TGCGCCAGCAGCTTAGGAATGGCTAGCGGGGGCACAGATACGCAGTATTTT
CDR3aa: CASSLGMASGGTDTQYF
abundance: .
d_gene: TRBD2
len: 17
v_gene: TRBV5-1
j_gene: TRBJ2-3